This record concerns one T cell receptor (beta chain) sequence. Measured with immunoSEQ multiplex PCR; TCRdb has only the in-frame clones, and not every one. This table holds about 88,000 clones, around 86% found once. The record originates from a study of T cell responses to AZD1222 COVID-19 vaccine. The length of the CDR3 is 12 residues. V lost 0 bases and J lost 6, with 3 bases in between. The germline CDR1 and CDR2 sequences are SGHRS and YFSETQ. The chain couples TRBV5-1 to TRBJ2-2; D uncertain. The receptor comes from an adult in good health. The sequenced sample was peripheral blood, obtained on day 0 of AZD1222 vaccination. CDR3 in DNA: TGCGCCAGCAGCTTGGGTCCCGGGGAGCTGTTTTTT. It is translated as CASSLGPGELFF.